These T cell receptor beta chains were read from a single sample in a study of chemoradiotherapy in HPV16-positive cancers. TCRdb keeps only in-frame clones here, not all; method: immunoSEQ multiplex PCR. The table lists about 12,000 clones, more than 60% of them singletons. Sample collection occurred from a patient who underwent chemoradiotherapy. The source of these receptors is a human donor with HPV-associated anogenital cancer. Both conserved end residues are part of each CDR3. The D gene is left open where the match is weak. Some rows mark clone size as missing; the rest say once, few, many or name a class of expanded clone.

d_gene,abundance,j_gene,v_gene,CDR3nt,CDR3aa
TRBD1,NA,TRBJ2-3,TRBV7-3,TGTGCCAGCAGCTTGGGAGACAGGGGCCACACAGATACGCAGTATTTT,CASSLGDRGHTDTQYF
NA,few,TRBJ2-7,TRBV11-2,TGTGCCAGCAGCTTAGCCCTAGTTGGCGAGCAGTACTTC,CASSLALVGEQYF
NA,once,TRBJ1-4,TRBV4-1,TGCGCCAGCAGGCTTGAAGGGAGCTATGAAAAACTGTTTTTT,CASRLEGSYEKLFF
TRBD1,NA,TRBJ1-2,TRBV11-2,TGTGCCAGCAGCTACGCCCAGGGGGGCCACCCTAACTATGGCTACACCTTC,CASSYAQGGHPNYGYTF
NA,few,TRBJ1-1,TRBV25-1,TGTGCCAGCAGCCTGGTGAGGGACACTGAAGCTTTCTTT,CASSLVRDTEAFF
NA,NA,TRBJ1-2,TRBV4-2,TGTGCCAGCAGCCTTTTCACATCCAACTATGGCTACACCTTC,CASSLFTSNYGYTF
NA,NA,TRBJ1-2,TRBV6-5,TGTGCCAGTCGAACAGCCTATGGCTACACCTTC,CASRTAYGYTF
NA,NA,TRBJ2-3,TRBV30,TGTGCCTGGACTGGACTAGATACGCAGTATTTT,CAWTGLDTQYF
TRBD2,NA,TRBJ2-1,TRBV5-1,TGCGCCAGCAAGACTAGCGGGAGTAGGTACAATGAGCAGTTCTTC,CASKTSGSRYNEQFF
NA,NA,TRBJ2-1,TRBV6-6,TGTGCCAGCAGTTACCGAGTGAATGAGCAGTTCTTC,CASSYRVNEQFF
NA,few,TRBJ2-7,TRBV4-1,TGCGCCAGCAGCCAAGAAAGGCAGTTAGGCGAGCAGTACTTC,CASSQERQLGEQYF
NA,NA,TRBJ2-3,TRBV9,TGTGCCAGCAGCGAGGAGACTGGGACAGATACGCAGTATTTT,CASSEETGTDTQYF
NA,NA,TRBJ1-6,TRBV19,TGTGCCAGTAGCCAGAGGGCCTTCACCCAAGGCTCCTATAATTCACCCCTCCACTTT,CASSQRAFTQGSYNSPLHF
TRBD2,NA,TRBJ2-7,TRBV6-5,TGTGCCAGCAGTTACACTTTAGCGGGAGGGCAGGACGAGCAGTACTTC,CASSYTLAGGQDEQYF
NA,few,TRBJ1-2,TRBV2,TGTGCCAGCAGTCTGGACACCGGCGGCTACACCTTC,CASSLDTGGYTF
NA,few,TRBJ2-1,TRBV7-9,TGTGCCAGCAGCTTAGAACTAGCACTTTACAATGAGCAGTTCTTC,CASSLELALYNEQFF
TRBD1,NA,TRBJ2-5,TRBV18,TGTGCCAGCTCACCCACTGGACAGGGAAGGGAGACCCAGTACTTC,CASSPTGQGRETQYF
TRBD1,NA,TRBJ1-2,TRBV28,TGTGCCGCCAGCAGGGGGAGTTTAAAATACACCTTC,CAASRGSLKYTF
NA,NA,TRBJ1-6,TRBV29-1,TGCAGCGCCCGAGCAGGGGATCGGGCACCCCTCCACTTT,CSARAGDRAPLHF
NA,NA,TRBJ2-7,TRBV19,TGTGCCAGTAGTGCCGGCTCTGGGTACGAGCAGTACTTC,CASSAGSGYEQYF
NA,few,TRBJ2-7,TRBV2,TGTGCCAGCAAGGGGCAGTCGGAGCAGTACTTC,CASKGQSEQYF
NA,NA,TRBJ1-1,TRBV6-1,TGTGCCAGCAGTGGAACCCCCGGAGATGAGAACACTGAAGCTTTCTTT,CASSGTPGDENTEAFF
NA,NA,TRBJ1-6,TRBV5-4,TGTGCCAGCAGCTTGGATAGGGGTATTTCACCCCTCCACTTT,CASSLDRGISPLHF
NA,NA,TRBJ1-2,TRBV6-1,TGTGCCAGCAGTGCCTCTTCCCTCTATGGCTACACCTTC,CASSASSLYGYTF
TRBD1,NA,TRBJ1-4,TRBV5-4,TGTGCCAGCAGCTCCGACAGGGATGGGCTGTTTTTT,CASSSDRDGLFF
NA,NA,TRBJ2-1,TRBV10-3,TGTGCCATCAGTGAGTACCCACCGGGGACGACTTACAATGAGCAGTTCTTC,CAISEYPPGTTYNEQFF
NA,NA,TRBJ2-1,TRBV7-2,TGTGCCAGCAGCTTTTCCTCGGGGCGTCGGAGCTACAATGAGCAGTTCTTC,CASSFSSGRRSYNEQFF
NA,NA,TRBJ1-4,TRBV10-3,TGTGCCATCAGTGAGTCGATGGGCGGGGCCGGGTATGAAAAACTGTTTTTT,CAISESMGGAGYEKLFF
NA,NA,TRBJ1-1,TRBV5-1,TGCGCCAGCTCTGTGTCTGGTCAGGGTTCAGCTTTCTTT,CASSVSGQGSAFF
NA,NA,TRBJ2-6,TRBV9,TGTGCCAGCAGCGCAAGACCAGGGTCCGGGGCCAACGTCCTGACTTTC,CASSARPGSGANVLTF
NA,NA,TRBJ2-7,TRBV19,TGTGCCAGTAGCCCCGTTGGGGGGAGCTACGAGCAGTACTTC,CASSPVGGSYEQYF
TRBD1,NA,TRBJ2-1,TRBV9,TGTGCCAGCAGTGACACGGGACAGACTTACAATGAGCAGTTCTTC,CASSDTGQTYNEQFF
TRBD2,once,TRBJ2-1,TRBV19,TGTGCCAGCACGCCCACGACTAGCGGGGGGGCTGCCAATGAGCAGTTCTTC,CASTPTTSGGAANEQFF
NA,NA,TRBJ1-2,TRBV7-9,TGTGCCAGCAGCCTAGACCCCACAGGGTTCAAGGGCTATGGCTACACCTTC,CASSLDPTGFKGYGYTF
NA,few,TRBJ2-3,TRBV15,TGTGCCACGGGAGATGCTAGCGCCCCTCGGTATACGCAGTATTTT,CATGDASAPRYTQYF